This T cell receptor (beta chain) was documented in a study of T-cell memory formation after mild COVID-19. Study summary: Largely donor-specific sequence clusters came from two donors.

To note about this clonotype: Its antigen is undetermined.

Overall study findings and caveats: The study found balanced CD4/CD8 in clones contracting day 15 to 85 and a CD4+ lean in later expanders.

MiXCR was run by TCRdb on the 5' RACE reads, yielding one entry per CDR3 protein. The sample includes fewer than 250,000 distinct CDR3 sequences, roughly 30% of them seen just once. Sequencing was performed on PBMCs or a T cell subset sorted from them (not recorded which). The TCR originated in an adult woman who had mild COVID-19 (a few samples of this study predate the infection). Cell type and time point are not known.

The CDR3 loop is CSARRLGTDTQYF. The DNA for the CDR3 is TGCAGTGCTAGAAGGCTAGGCACAGATACGCAGTATTTT. V gene TRBV20-1 combines with J gene TRBJ2-3; D ambiguous. Trimming removed 2 bases at V and 1 base at J, with 7 bases between. This CDR3 is built from 13 residues. CDR1 and CDR2 from the germline V gene are DFQATT and SNEGSKA (reference sequence).